The sequence of this T cell receptor beta chain was determined in a study of blood T cell repertoires in COVID-19. Germline V gene lookup returns CDR1 SGHRS and CDR2 YFSETQ. The V and J ends lost 4 bases and 4 bases, in that order; junction bases with no gene match: 2. CDR3 length: 12 amino acids. Study processing details: Nucleated cell counts were estimated from reference gene primer amplification. The method was immunoSEQ multiplex PCR; TCRdb's version includes in-frame clones alone and lacks a portion of them. V, J and clone size are taken as reported in that table, and D and trimming were inferred from the DNA itself. The repertoire holds about 140,000 clones, with over 75% as singletons.

Sequenced: PBMCs or T cells enriched from blood (not recorded which). The chain carries TRBV5-1 and TRBJ2-7; 7 positions agree with TRBD1. The clonotype originates from a woman between 45 and 60 years old who had recovered from COVID-19. CDR3 sequence: CASSPTGYEQYF. The CDR3 DNA is TGCGCCAGCAGCCCGACAGGGTACGAGCAGTACTTC.